This TCR beta chain derives from a study of shared clonotypes between healthy human individuals. Of note for this clone: Its antigen is unknown.

General observations from the study: Enrolling few donors narrowed the genetic and exposure-history diversity that was represented. Tissue TCR repertoires likely differ from these blood-only repertoires. Read depth was anticipated to influence clonotype sharing among donors.

Measured with immunoSEQ multiplex PCR; TCRdb has only the in-frame clones, and not every one. The sample yields 950,000 to 1,100,000 clones, more than 65% seen once. V shed 7 bases and J 4 bases; nucleotides not matched to a gene: 5. The CDR3 has 13 residues. Germline CDR1 is SGHAT and CDR2 is FQNNGV. The sequence was obtained from a man aged 18 to 30 in good health. The chain couples TRBV11-2 to TRBJ2-5, with TRBD1 matching 8 bases. Sequencing was carried out using memory CD4+ T cells sorted from blood. The subset denotes: CD45RA-negative fraction. The CDR3 spells CASTRQGPETQYF. The CDR3 nucleotides read TGTGCCAGCACTCGACAGGGGCCAGAGACCCAGTACTTC.